This T cell receptor beta chain was identified during a study of CD8+ T cells in alopecia areata (dated by TCRdb to 2016 to 2019). Study-level background: Treated patients were enrolled in an open-label pilot trial of oral tofacitinib at 5 to 10 mg twice daily for moderate-to-severe alopecia areata. Patients on tofacitinib were biopsied at baseline and after 4 and 24 weeks of treatment, and several of the patients also had a later scalp biopsy. Scalp clonality was compared among normal scalp (n=4), patchy alopecia areata scalp (n=8), and alopecia totalis/universalis scalp (n=8). RNA came from the PAXgene miRNA kit for fixed scalp, the miRNeasy kit for PBMCs, and the RNeasy kit for mouse skin. In both human patients and the C3H/HeJ mouse model, the study applied high-throughput TCRbeta sequencing to look at T cell clonal expansion in alopecia areata. Amplification of TCRbeta CDR3 regions was done by immunoSEQ multiplex PCR using 35 Vbeta forward primers and 13 Jbeta reverse primers. On the human side, TCRbeta sequencing was run on scalp tissue and on sorted CD4+ and CD8+ peripheral blood T cells from healthy controls and from alopecia areata patients with either patchy or totalis/universalis disease. Tofacitinib was given for 6 to 18 months, followed by 6 months of follow-up off drug to assess delayed response and recurrence. In treated patients, disease severity was measured using the SALT score, which gives the percentage of scalp surface area affected. Findings and caveats that apply to the study as a whole: Lesional scalp, especially in alopecia totalis/universalis, showed higher clonality and more expanded CD8+ clones than normal scalp, suggesting antigenic drive. Because the treated cohort was small and included a single nonresponder, larger studies are needed to assess links between baseline CD8+ expansion and response. Shared TCR sequences between patients were less evident than in mice, which may be partly attributable to HLA diversity in the patient population. Scalp clonality and the number of expanded CD8+ clones among the top 100 scalp clones were significantly decreased by tofacitinib. During tofacitinib treatment, many expanded lesional clones remained in scalp and blood, and this persistence may partly explain relapse after treatment is stopped. Scalp TCR repertoire analysis is complicated because resident alphabeta T cells in normal human skin are also sequenced, whereas mouse skin is dominated by gammadelta T cells.

The treatment or condition label on this specimen signifies: oral pan-JAK inhibitor, 5-10 mg twice daily. From alopecia areata patients, peripheral blood was collected along with lesional scalp punch biopsies. PBMCs were separated by density centrifugation and stained for CD3, CD4 and CD8, after which CD4+ and CD8+ T cells were sorted on a FACSAria. Library prep was done by the immunoSEQ multiplex PCR assay. RNA was extracted from all samples and reverse transcribed into cDNA, which served as template for TCR sequencing. SuperScript III was used for first-strand cDNA synthesis, primed with a 2:1 mix of oligo-dT and random hexamers. A synthetic immune receptor repertoire was used to assess amplification bias, and residual bias was removed computationally. In the source study's methods: Raw reads were preprocessed for error removal, and CDR3 was defined according to IMGT conventions as running from the conserved cysteine to phenylalanine. Clonality was computed by normalizing Shannon entropy by log2 of the number of productive unique TCRs and subtracting the result from 1. Whether each scalp clone was CD4 or CD8 was inferred by checking scalp TCRbeta sequences against the CD4 and CD8 repertoires from sorted blood. Here the immuneACCESS table is served through TCRdb, limited to in-frame sequences with V and J called. Missing clones are a known gap in these copies; in checked studies unresolved V genes cover under half, and the rest lacks a known reason. That table supplies the V and J calls and clone size; D and trimming were determined from the DNA. Counted in this sample were about 99,000 clones; around 84% of them appeared once. The ten largest make up around 10% of the sample.

Note on this clone: The antigen it binds to is not known. It has no much larger one-base neighbor in the sample; base qualities were not kept.

The cysteine opens and the phenylalanine closes a CDR3 of 16 amino acids. Only the CDR3 part of the read is kept: 48 bases, read in frame from the first base. From the germline V gene, CDR1 is SGHVS and CDR2 is FQNEAQ. V is trimmed back by 5 bases and J by 2 bases, and the junction contains 8 bases that no gene match accounts for. The sequence was collected from a human donor with alopecia areata. The chain couples TRBV7-8 to TRBJ2-1; 8 central bases correspond to TRBD2. Here the sequenced sample was CD8+ T cells sorted from blood, taken at approximately week 34, from a patient treated with tofacitinib. Here is the DNA: TGTGCCAGCAGCCTAACCGGGACTAGACCCTACAATGAGCAGTTCTTC. This yields the protein CASSLTGTRPYNEQFF.